This T cell receptor (beta chain) is from a study of shared clonotypes between healthy human individuals (dated by TCRdb to about 2020). Regarding the complete study: The cohort included a few men and a couple of women between 18 and 49 years of age. Libraries were prepared and TCR repertoires were sequenced by different laboratories using diverse techniques, in order to increase sequencing depth and limit assay-specific biases. For each donor, three plates each were used for CD4 naive and CD4 memory, two plates were used for CD8 naive, and one plate was used for CD8 memory. The study deeply sequenced blood TCR repertoires of about 5 healthy adults to estimate repertoire size and the extent of clonotype sharing between individuals. Between about 0.85 and 9.5 billion PBMCs per donor were obtained by leukapheresis.

A note on this clone: Which antigen it targets is not known. Per-nucleotide qualities are absent, and no much larger clonotype sits a single base away.

Overall study results and their limits: Naive subsets generally had larger estimated clonotype richness than memory subsets. Sampling was limited to blood, and TCR repertoires in tissue likely differ from TCR repertoires in blood. Rarefaction of sorted-subset datasets indicated incomplete sequencing despite the large sequencing depth. Higher generation probabilities were observed for clonotypes shared by all four sorted-subset donors than for non-shared clonotypes. Based on pairwise subsampling, the degree of clonotype sharing among donors was expected to be affected by sequencing depth. The genetic and exposure-history diversity represented was limited by the small number of donors. Across several donors, approximately 5% of naive CD4, more than 3% of naive CD8, 2.3% of memory CD4, and about 0.4% of memory CD8 clonotypes were shared.

The donors were healthy, HIV-negative adults who had no recently reported acute infections or vaccinations. Every donor was a Caucasian adult residing in Nashville, Tennessee, USA. CD4+ T cells were enriched by magnetic negative selection; naive cells were then positively selected on CD45RA, and the negative fraction formed the memory subset. Blood was collected by leukapheresis, and PBMCs were isolated by Ficoll-Histopaque density gradient centrifugation and then cryopreserved in liquid nitrogen vapor phase. Purity and quantity of every magnetically sorted T cell population were checked by analytical flow cytometry. Genomic DNA was isolated from every sorted fraction and measured by UV absorbance on a Nanodrop 2000c. TCR CDR3 regions were amplified from genomic DNA by multiplex PCR using the deep immunoSEQ assay. Extracted genomic DNA from each cell subset was spread evenly across all wells of several immunoSEQ 96-well plates, with each plate serving as a replicate. For sorted subsets, about 0.2 ug genomic DNA, equal to 30,000 or so T cell genomes, was loaded into each replicate PCR. Purified libraries were measured with a Qubit 3.0 fluorometer, size-checked on a Bioanalyzer 2100, and measured again with the KAPA Library Quantification kit. Every immunoSEQ 96-well plate was sequenced on a dedicated single-read 150-cycle Illumina NextSeq 550 flow cell. The published analysis was carried out like this. Because only junctional sequences without quality scores were contained in the immunoSEQ output, filtering matching that applied to full-length reads could not be performed. To assign V/J genes and CDR3, sequences were annotated against IMGT germline references using PyIR, a Python wrapper for IgBLAST v1.9. Reads were filtered out if the reads had weak V/J assignments (E-value above 1e-6), no CDR3, stop codons, out-of-frame junctions, or ambiguous translated residues. V3J clonotypes were defined as sequences sharing an identical inferred V gene, J gene, and CDR3 amino acid sequence. Percentage overlap between repertoires was computed as shared unique clonotypes divided by the size of the smaller repertoire. Richness of each repertoire was evaluated using RTK rarefaction, the Chao1 estimator, and Recon v2.1 estimates of unobserved clonotypes. OLGA was used to compute generation probabilities for all TCRbeta clonotypes that the gDNA method yielded from a handful of donors. This is the immuneACCESS table as TCRdb keeps it, with only in-frame sequences that have V and J called. A part of the clones is gone; compared with another copy, unresolved V genes explain less than half, and the rest is unexplained. That table is the source of V, J and clone size, and D and trimming were worked out from the DNA. The sample profile shows around 1,000,000 clones; approximately 80% of them were found once. The top ten constitute roughly 0.9% of the sample.

The CDR3 numbers 13 residues from cysteine through phenylalanine. Just the 39-base CDR3 DNA is kept, in frame starting at base 1. According to the germline V gene, CDR1 reads SGHAT and CDR2 reads FQNNGV. V is cut by 5 bases and J by 6 bases, and the space between the germline ends is 11 bases. This receptor was obtained from a man younger than 30 in good health. Some clones in this sample may be carry-over from other donors' samples. In this chain, TRBV11-2 is recombined with TRBJ1-5; the D gene assignment is ambiguous. The sequencing input was memory CD4+ T cells from PBMCs. The label giving this sample's cell subset or site can be read as: CD45RA-negative fraction. At the DNA level, the sequence is TGTGCCAGCAGCCTCTCGTCACGTCAGCCCCAGCATTTT. The resulting protein is CASSLSSRQPQHF. Full variable domain (CDR3 extended with the reference TRBV11-2 and TRBJ1-5 proteins): EAGVAQSPRYKIIEKRQSVAFWCNPISGHATLYWYQQILGQGPKLLIQFQNNGVVDDSQLPKDRFSAERLKGVDSTLKIQPAKLEDSAVYLCASSLSSRQPQHFGDGTRLSIL.